These 27 T cell receptor beta chains were sequenced from one sample in a study of CXCR3-negative and CXCR3-positive naive CD8 T cells. Antigens of these TCRs are unknown. Whole-study results and caveats: TRB CDR3s were more hydrophobic in CXCR3-positive than in CXCR3-negative naive cells.

The method, 5' RACE with UMI labels, was used to prepare the TRB cDNA libraries. From its re-call of the 5' RACE reads, TCRdb lists each CDR3 protein once, without DNA. The specimen's table records about 150,000 distinct CDR3 sequences. Material: naive CXCR3+ CD8+ T cells from blood. The subset: CD45RO-CCR7+CD27+CD95- naive CD8+ T cells expressing CXCR3 (TNR3+). These receptors were taken from a human donor in good health. Some clones in this sample may be carry-over from other donors' samples.

This chain joins TRBV14 and TRBJ2-1; TCRdb's D call of TRBD2 is untestable without DNA. CDR1 and CDR2 from the germline V gene are SGHDN and FVKESK. This CDR3 is 13 amino acids long. CDR3 residues: CASRGTGWNEQFF. The variable domain in full, with the rest retrieved from reference TRBV14 and TRBJ2-1, is EAGVTQFPSHSVIEKGQTVTLRCDPISGHDNLYWYRRVMGKEIKFLLHFVKESKQDESGMPNNRFLAERTGGTYSTLKVQPAELEDSGVYFCASRGTGWNEQFFGPGTRLTVL.

The J gene is TRBJ2-1, the V gene TRBV18; with no DNA, the TCRdb D assignment of TRBD1 cannot be verified. The germline gives CDR1 KGHSH, CDR2 LQKENI. This CDR3 comprises 18 residues. CDR3 amino acids: CASSPPTTLDRGIDEQFF.

This chain joins TRBV3-1 and TRBJ2-1; TCRdb picks TRBD2, but there is no DNA to check that call. This CDR3 spans 16 amino acids. CDR1 is LGHDT and CDR2 is YNNKEL in the germline V gene (reference sequence). The CDR3 loop reads CASSHYGTSGYNEQFF.

This chain links TRBV28 with TRBJ1-3; lacking DNA, the TRBD1 call made by TCRdb goes unchecked. Germline V gene sequence: CDR1 MDHEN, CDR2 SYDVKM. This CDR3 contains 17 residues. This chain's CDR3 is CASSSLEHTGSGNTIYF.

This chain links TRBV7-9 with TRBJ2-3; with no DNA, the TCRdb D assignment of TRBD1 cannot be verified. This CDR3 is 12 amino acids long. The V gene's germline CDR1 is SEHNR and CDR2 FQNEAQ (reference sequence). The CDR3 protein is CASSSGEDTQYF.

The rearrangement links TRBV20-1 to TRBJ2-3; no DNA is available, so the TRBD1 call from TCRdb remains unchecked. The CDR3 length is 15 residues. Germline V gene sequence: CDR1 DFQATT, CDR2 SNEGSKA (reference sequence). The CDR3 spells CSAEMGQGDADTQYF.

This rearrangement joins TRBV9 to TRBJ2-1; lacking DNA, the TRBD2 call made by TCRdb goes unchecked. Germline assignment: CDR1 SGDLS and CDR2 YYNGEE. CDR3 length: 17 residues. CDR3 sequence: CASSVGPFGGGYNEQFF.

V and J are TRBV10-2 and TRBJ1-1; there is no DNA to check the TCRdb D call of TRBD1. CDR3 length: 15 residues. Germline assignment: CDR1 WSHSY and CDR2 SAAADI. CDR3 amino acids: CASSVSQGSGTEAFF.

V gene TRBV29-1 combines with J gene TRBJ2-1. This CDR3 region has 11 residues. Germline lookup yields CDR1 SQVTM and CDR2 ANQGSEA. The CDR3 spells CSVQKYNEQFF.

This chain connects TRBV14 to TRBJ2-1; TCRdb picks TRBD2, but there is no DNA to check that call. Per the germline V gene, CDR1 is SGHDN and CDR2 is FVKESK. CDR3 length equals 14 residues. CDR3 sequence: CASSYLAGDNEQFF.

The chain is built from TRBV29-1 and TRBJ1-5. Germline lookup yields CDR1 SQVTM and CDR2 ANQGSEA. This CDR3 is built from 14 residues. The CDR3 loop is CSVEVGYGNQPQHF.

V gene TRBV7-3 combines with J gene TRBJ2-5; no DNA is available, so the TRBD1 call from TCRdb remains unchecked. This CDR3 is built from 14 residues. CDR1 SGHTA and CDR2 FQGTGA come from the germline V gene. CDR3 sequence reads: CASSPSGSGETQYF.

The J gene is TRBJ1-3, the V gene TRBV29-1. The CDR3 sequence is 14 residues long. CDR1 is SQVTM, CDR2 ANQGSEA, per germline. The CDR3 protein is CSVVVLSTGNTIYF.

The chain is built from TRBV11-2 and TRBJ2-1; the TRBD1 assignment by TCRdb is unverifiable without DNA. The CDR3 has 12 amino acids. Per germline, CDR1 SGHAT and CDR2 FQNNGV. The CDR3 protein is CASSRDPYEQFF.

This rearrangement joins TRBV4-1 to TRBJ1-6; there is no DNA to check the TCRdb D call of TRBD1. Germline CDR1 reads MGHRA; CDR2 reads YSYEKL. This CDR3 comprises 15 residues. The CDR3 protein is CASSQDGQGGSPLHF.

The CDR3 is CASSLPHNEQFF. The chain uses TRBV27 and TRBJ2-1. The CDR3 sequence is 12 residues long. Germline-derived CDR1 and CDR2 are MNHEY and SMNVEV (reference sequence).

The chain recombines TRBV7-9 with TRBJ1-1. Germline assignment: CDR1 SEHNR and CDR2 FQNEAQ (reference sequence). The CDR3 totals 11 residues. CDR3 in amino acids: CASSGWTEAFF.

The V gene is TRBV27, the J gene TRBJ2-1; TCRdb picks TRBD1, but there is no DNA to check that call. CDR1 MNHEY and CDR2 SMNVEV come from the germline V gene (reference sequence). There are 18 residues in the CDR3. This chain's CDR3 is CASSSPDRGWSSYNEQFF.

The chain carries TRBV29-1 and TRBJ1-2. The CDR3 spans 13 residues. Germline-derived CDR1 and CDR2 are SQVTM and ANQGSEA. The CDR3 protein is CSVELARRHGYTF. The full variable domain, rest sourced from reference TRBV29-1 and TRBJ1-2, is SAVISQKPSRDICQRGTSLTIQCQVDSQVTMMFWYRQQPGQSLTLIATANQGSEATYESGFVIDKFPISRPNLTFSTLTVSNMSPEDSSIYLCSVELARRHGYTFGSGTRLTVV.

The chain carries TRBV10-3 and TRBJ2-7; TCRdb indicates TRBD2, and absent DNA this call remains unverified. Germline assignment: CDR1 ENHRY and CDR2 SYGVKD. The CDR3 runs 14 residues. CDR3 sequence reads: CAISESGGRDEQYF.

The chain recombines TRBV4-1 with TRBJ2-7. CDR1 is MGHRA and CDR2 is YSYEKL in the germline V gene. This CDR3 region has 14 residues. The CDR3 sequence: CASSHQTGSYEQYF.

This CDR3 reads CSVEGVADTQYF. The rearrangement links TRBV29-1 to TRBJ2-3. This CDR3 is built from 12 residues. CDR1 and CDR2 (germline): SQVTM, ANQGSEA.

The chain recombines TRBV2 with TRBJ1-5; no DNA is available, so the TRBD1 call from TCRdb remains unchecked. Germline V gene lookup returns CDR1 SNHLY and CDR2 FYNNEI. This CDR3 contains 14 residues. CDR3 loop: CASSEAAPNQPQHF.

V usage is TRBV27 and J usage is TRBJ2-7. Germline V CDR1 and CDR2: MNHEY, SMNVEV (reference sequence). The CDR3 has 15 amino acids. The CDR3 spells CASSLSPVIGSEQYF.

The genes are TRBV4-3 and TRBJ2-7; with no DNA, the TCRdb D assignment of TRBD1 cannot be verified. Germline values: CDR1 LGHNA, CDR2 YSLEER. This CDR3 has 20 amino acids. CDR3 sequence reads: CASSRQTGTEISFLSYEQYF.

This chain joins TRBV7-9 and TRBJ2-7; with no DNA, the TCRdb D assignment of TRBD1 cannot be verified. CDR3 length equals 13 residues. Looked up from germline, CDR1 is SEHNR and CDR2 is FQNEAQ (reference sequence). CDR3: CASSSGGGHEQYF.

The V call is TRBV5-1, the J call TRBJ2-7; TCRdb lists TRBD2, though no DNA is available to test this call. There are 16 residues in the CDR3. Germline V gene sequence: CDR1 SGHRS, CDR2 YFSETQ. CDR3 sequence: CASSLELGLAGYEQYF.